Below, one T cell receptor beta chain is given with its context. This clonotype was picked up many times. The target of this receptor is not known. Per-base qualities were not stored, and no clone one base away is much larger. The library came from 5' RACE. The sequencing machine was a NextSeq 500. To correct for sequencing error and PCR bias, the TCR library protocol tagged individual cDNA molecules with unique molecular identifiers. Sequencing covered both TCR alpha and beta chains, and within each sample the abundances of alpha and beta sequences were tightly co-correlated. In the authors' own workflow: Decombinator V4 was used to annotate TCR sequences for V gene, J gene and CDR3. Expanded TCRs were defined as changing significantly between any two time points under a Poisson model with p below 0.0001. Abundances of TCRs were expressed as counts per million after normalisation to the total number of TCRs sequenced in each sample. TRAV1-2 paired with TRAJ12, TRAJ20 or TRAJ33 defined MAIT TCRs, while TRAV10 paired with TRAJ18 defined iNKT TCRs. VDJdb, accessed on 1 November 2021, was searched for TCRs annotated for CMV, EBV and SARS-CoV-2, and TCRs annotated for more than one antigen were excluded. In-frame beta chains were kept once TCRdb had trimmed the public reads at Q25 with fastp and called clones with MiXCR. For every CDR3 protein sequence, its rows merge into one entry that carries the most common genes and DNA. In this record, the V and J calls reflect TCRdb's handling and not the investigators' own analysis. The sample includes around 80,000 distinct CDR3 sequences, with less than 15% observed a single time. Of the sample, 6% falls within the top ten clones.

These data are taken from a study of early T cells in non-severe SARS-CoV-2 infection (dated by TCRdb to the early 2020s). Some background on the complete study: Because TCR sequencing relied on bulk RNA taken from unsorted whole blood, pairing of alpha and beta chains was not possible. What the research found in general, with its limitations: VDJdb matching was skewed toward anti-spike CD8 responses and likely underestimated virus-specific expansions, missing private and CD4 specificities.

Set within a cohort of healthcare workers in London, UK, this nested case-control study involved weekly PCR testing of nasopharyngeal swabs along with blood sampling. Between 23 and 31 March 2020, the week of the UK lockdown, healthcare workers were enrolled and then followed up weekly for as long as 16 weeks. CDR1 and CDR2, looked up from the germline V gene, are SNHLY and FYNNEI. Including cysteine and phenylalanine, the CDR3 has 12 amino acids. Just CDR3 DNA is preserved here, 36 bases in frame from base 1. Cut back by 4 bases and 2 bases, the V and J ends lie 4 bases apart. Input material: whole blood. The sequence was obtained from an adult who was a healthcare worker with PCR-confirmed SARS-CoV-2 infection or an uninfected control (not recorded which). The rearranged segments are TRBV2 and TRBJ2-3; confidence is insufficient to name the D gene. The sequenced DNA is TGTGCCAGCAGTGCTTCCACAGATACGCAGTATTTT. Translated, this is CASSASTDTQYF.